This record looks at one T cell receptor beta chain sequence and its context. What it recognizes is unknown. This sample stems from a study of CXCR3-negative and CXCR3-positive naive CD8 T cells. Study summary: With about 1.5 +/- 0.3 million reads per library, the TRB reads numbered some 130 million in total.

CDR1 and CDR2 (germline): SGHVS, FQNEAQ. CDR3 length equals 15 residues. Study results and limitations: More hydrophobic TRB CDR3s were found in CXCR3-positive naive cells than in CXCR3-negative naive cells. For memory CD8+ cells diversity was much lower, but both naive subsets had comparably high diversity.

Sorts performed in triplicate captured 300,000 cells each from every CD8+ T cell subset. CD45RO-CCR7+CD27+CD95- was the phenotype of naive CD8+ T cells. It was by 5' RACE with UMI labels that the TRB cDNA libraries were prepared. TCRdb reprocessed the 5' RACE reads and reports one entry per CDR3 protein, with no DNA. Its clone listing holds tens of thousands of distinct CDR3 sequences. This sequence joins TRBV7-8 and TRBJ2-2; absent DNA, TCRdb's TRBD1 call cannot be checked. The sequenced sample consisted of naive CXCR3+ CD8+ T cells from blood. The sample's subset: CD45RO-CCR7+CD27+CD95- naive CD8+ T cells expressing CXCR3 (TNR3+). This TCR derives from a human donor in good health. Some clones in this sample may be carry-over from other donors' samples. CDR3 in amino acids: CASGPTGGDTGELFF.